This T cell receptor (beta chain) was obtained from a study of technical replicates of blood from several donors. Sequenced by immunoSEQ multiplex PCR; TCRdb stores in-frame clones only, minus some. There are 60,000 to 85,000 clones in the sample; roughly 96% occur only once, and approximately 0.2% lies in the top ten. Germline V gene data show CDR1 as KGHSH and CDR2 as LQKENI. The V end lost 4 bases, the J end lost 1 base, and 7 bases lay between the germline ends. The CDR3 spans 13 residues. This clonotype was sampled from a human donor in good health. This sequence joins TRBV18 and TRBJ1-1, with D maybe TRBD1 (5 bases). The sample was T cells isolated from PBMCs. DNA of the CDR3: TGTGCCAGCTCACTCGGACAGAACACTGAAGCTTTCTTT. This gives the protein CASSLGQNTEAFF.